This entry is about one T cell receptor (beta chain). This table comes from immunoSEQ multiplex PCR, and its TCRdb copy is limited to in-frame clones, with some not included. The table lists about 60,000 clones, roughly 89% of them singletons, with roughly 13% in the top ten. V dropped 5 bases and J dropped 2 bases, with 15 bases sitting between them. Germline CDR1 and CDR2: SGHNT and YENEEA. This CDR3 is built from 15 residues. The sample originates from a study of OX40 agonist ivuxolimab in advanced cancers. The wider study: Hepatocellular carcinoma, melanoma, renal cell or head and neck cancer affected the dose-escalation patients.

Material: CD4+ or CD8+ T cells sorted from blood, obtained in a trial of the OX40 agonist ivuxolimab. The rearrangement joins TRBV11-3 to TRBJ1-2; no reliable D call. The source is an adult with an advanced solid tumor such as melanoma, head and neck, liver or kidney cancer. The CDR3 coding sequence is TGTGCCAGCAGCCACCCAAACAGCGAAAACTATGGCTACACCTTC. Its protein is CASSHPNSENYGYTF.